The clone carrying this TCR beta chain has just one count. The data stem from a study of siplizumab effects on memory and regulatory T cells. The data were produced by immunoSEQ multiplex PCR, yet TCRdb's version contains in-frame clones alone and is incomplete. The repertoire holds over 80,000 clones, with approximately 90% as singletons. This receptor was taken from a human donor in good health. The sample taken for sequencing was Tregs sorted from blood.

CDR3 bases: TGTGCCAGCAGCCCCTGGACAGGGAGTTCCCAGTATTTT. It yields the protein CASSPWTGSSQYF. The chain uses TRBV9 and TRBJ2-3; 8 bases align to TRBD1. V lost 4 bases and J lost 12; bases outside the gene matches: 10. CDR1 and CDR2 (germline): SGDLS, YYNGEE. CDR3 length: 13 residues.